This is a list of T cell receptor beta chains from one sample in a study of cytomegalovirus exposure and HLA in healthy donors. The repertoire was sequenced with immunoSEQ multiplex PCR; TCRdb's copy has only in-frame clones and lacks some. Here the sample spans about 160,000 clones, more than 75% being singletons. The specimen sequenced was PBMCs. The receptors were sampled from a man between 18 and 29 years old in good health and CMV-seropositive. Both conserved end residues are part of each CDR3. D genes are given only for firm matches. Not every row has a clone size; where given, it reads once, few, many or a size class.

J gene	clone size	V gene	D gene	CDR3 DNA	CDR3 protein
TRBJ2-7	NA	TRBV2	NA	TGTGCCAGCAGTGAAGGAGTCGAGCAGTACTTC	CASSEGVEQYF
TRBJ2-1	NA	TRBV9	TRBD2	TGTGCCAGCAGCGCCTTTCTAGCGGGGGGCTTCAATGAGCAGTTCTTC	CASSAFLAGGFNEQFF
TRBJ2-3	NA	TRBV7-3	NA	TGTGCCAGCAGCTGGTCAGGGGCAGGTACGCAGTATTTT	CASSWSGAGTQYF
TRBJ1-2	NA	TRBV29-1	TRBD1	TGCAGCGTGTTTGTTTCCGGGACAGGGTCTTTTAACTATGGCTACACCTTC	CSVFVSGTGSFNYGYTF
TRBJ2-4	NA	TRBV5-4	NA	TGTGCCAGCAGATCGGACGGACTCAAAAACATTCAGTACTTC	CASRSDGLKNIQYF
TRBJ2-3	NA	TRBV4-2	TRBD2	TGTGCCAGCAGCCAAGTACTAGCGGGGGAGGGAGATACGCAGTATTTT	CASSQVLAGEGDTQYF
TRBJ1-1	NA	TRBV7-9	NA	TGTGCCAGCAGCGCCATAATGCGGGGTGAAGCTTTCTTT	CASSAIMRGEAFF
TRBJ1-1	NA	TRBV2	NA	TGTGCTAGCAGTGAGGCCCTCAGGGGTACTGAAGCTTTCTTT	CASSEALRGTEAFF
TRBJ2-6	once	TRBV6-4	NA	TGTGCCAGCAGTGAGTCGAGCGCTGGGGCCAACGTCCTGACTTTC	CASSESSAGANVLTF
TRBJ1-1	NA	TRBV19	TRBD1	TGTGCCAGTAGTATTGACGGCGGGACAGGAGGCACTGAAGCTTTCTTT	CASSIDGGTGGTEAFF
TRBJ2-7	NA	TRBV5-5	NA	TGTGCCAGCAGCTTGATCGGGGTAGGGGAGCAGTACTTC	CASSLIGVGEQYF
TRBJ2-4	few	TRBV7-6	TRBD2	TGTGCCAGCAGCCCCGCGGGGGGGAAGAACATTCAGTACTTC	CASSPAGGKNIQYF
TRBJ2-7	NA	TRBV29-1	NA	TGCAGCGTTGAATCGGACAGTTCCTACGAGCAGTACTTC	CSVESDSSYEQYF
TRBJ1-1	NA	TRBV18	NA	TGTGCCAGCTCACGAGCGGGGCACGAAACTGAAGCTTTCTTT	CASSRAGHETEAFF
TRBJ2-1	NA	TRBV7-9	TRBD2	TGTGCCAGCAGCCAAGCGGTTGGGCTAGCGGACAACAATGAGCAGTTCTTC	CASSQAVGLADNNEQFF
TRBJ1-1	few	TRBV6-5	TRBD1	TGTGCCAGCAGTCAAAGCCAGGGGGCCGAAGCTTTCTTT	CASSQSQGAEAFF
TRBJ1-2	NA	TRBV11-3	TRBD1	TGTGCCAGCAGCTCGCGGGGACAGGGGGACGGCTACACCTTC	CASSSRGQGDGYTF
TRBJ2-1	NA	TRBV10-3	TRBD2	TGTGCCTCTACCCCCCTAGCGGGGGGGCTCGATGAGCAGTTCTTC	CASTPLAGGLDEQFF
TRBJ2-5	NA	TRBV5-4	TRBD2	TGTGCCAGCAGCCTACGGACTAGCGGGGGGCTGGAGACCCAGTACTTC	CASSLRTSGGLETQYF
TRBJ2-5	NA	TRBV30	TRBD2	TGTGCCTGGAGTGTACGGCTAGCGGGGGGACTGGGGACCCAGTACTTC	CAWSVRLAGGLGTQYF
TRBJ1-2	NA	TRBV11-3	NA	TGTGCCAGCAGCTTCGACAGCGCTGGCTACACCTTC	CASSFDSAGYTF
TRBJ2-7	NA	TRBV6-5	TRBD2	TGTGCCAGCAGTTATTCGATAGGGGCGGGGGGGGGCGAGCAGTACTTC	CASSYSIGAGGGEQYF
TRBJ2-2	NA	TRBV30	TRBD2	TGTGCCTGGAGAGCTCTAGCGGCCGGGACCGGGGAGCTGTTTTTT	CAWRALAAGTGELFF
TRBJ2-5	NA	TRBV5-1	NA	TGCGCCAGCCTCGGAGGGGAGACCCAGTACTTC	CASLGGETQYF
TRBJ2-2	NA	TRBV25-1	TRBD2	TGTGCCAGCAGTGACGTGACTAGCGGCACCGGGGAGCTGTTTTTT	CASSDVTSGTGELFF
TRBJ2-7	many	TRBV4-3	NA	TGCGCCAGCAGCCAAGATTGGGCAGGGGTCGTTTACGAGCAGTACTTC	CASSQDWAGVVYEQYF
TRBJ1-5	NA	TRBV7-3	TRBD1	TGTGCCAGCAGCAATGGGGGGGGGACAGGGATGAATCAGCCCCAGCATTTT	CASSNGGGTGMNQPQHF
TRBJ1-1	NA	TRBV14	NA	TGTGCCAGCAGCCAAGGTCTGGGGCGGTACACTGAAGCTTTCTTT	CASSQGLGRYTEAFF
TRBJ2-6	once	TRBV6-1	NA	TGTGCCAGCAGTGAAGCTCTTTCAGGGGCCCGCTCTGGGGCCAACGTCCTGACTTTC	CASSEALSGARSGANVLTF
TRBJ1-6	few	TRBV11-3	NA	TGTGCCAGCAGCTTAGGAGGTTCACCCCTCCACTTT	CASSLGGSPLHF
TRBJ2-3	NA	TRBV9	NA	TGTGCCAGCACCGCCTGGGGCTCTAGCACAGATACGCAGTATTTT	CASTAWGSSTDTQYF
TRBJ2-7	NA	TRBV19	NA	TGTGCCAGTAGTACTACGGGGTTCGAGCAGTACTTC	CASSTTGFEQYF
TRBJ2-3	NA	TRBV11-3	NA	TGTGCCAGCAGCTTAAGCGGGCAGGCGGGCCCAGATACGCAGTATTTT	CASSLSGQAGPDTQYF
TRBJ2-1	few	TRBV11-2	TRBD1	TGTGCCAGCAGCTTAGAAAGACAGGGGAATGAGCAGTTCTTC	CASSLERQGNEQFF
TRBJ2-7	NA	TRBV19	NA	TGTGCCAGTAGTATGGTAATAACGCGTGATGAGCAGTACTTC	CASSMVITRDEQYF
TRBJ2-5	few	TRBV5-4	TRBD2	TGTGCCAGCAGCTTTGGACTAGCACAAGAGACCCAGTACTTC	CASSFGLAQETQYF
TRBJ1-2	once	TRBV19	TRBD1	TGTGCCAGCGGACAGGGGATGAATGTGGGCTATGGCTACACCTTC	CASGQGMNVGYGYTF
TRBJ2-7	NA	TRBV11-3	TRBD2	TGTGCCAGCAGCTCCGGACTAGCGGGGGAGTACGAGCAGTACTTC	CASSSGLAGEYEQYF
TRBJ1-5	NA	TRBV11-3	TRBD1	TGTGCCAGCAGCCTTGGGGGTGACAGGGTCGATCAGCCCCAGCATTTT	CASSLGGDRVDQPQHF
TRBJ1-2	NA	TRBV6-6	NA	TGTGCCAGCAGTACAGACGGATCATATGGCTACACCTTC	CASSTDGSYGYTF
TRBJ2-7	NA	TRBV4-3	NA	TGCGCCAGCAGCCAAGGGCTGACAGGATCCTACGAGCAGTACTTC	CASSQGLTGSYEQYF
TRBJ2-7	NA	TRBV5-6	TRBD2	TGTGCCAGCAGCTTGGGACTAGCCAACTACGAGCAGTACTTC	CASSLGLANYEQYF
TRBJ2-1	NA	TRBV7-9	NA	TGTGCCAGCAGCTCGAGGGTTGAAGGGAGTACTGAGCAGTTCTTC	CASSSRVEGSTEQFF
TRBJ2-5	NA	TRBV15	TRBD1	TGTGCCACCTGGGACAGGGGGCAGGAGACCCAGTACTTC	CATWDRGQETQYF
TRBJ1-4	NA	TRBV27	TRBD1	TGTGCCAGCAGTGCCCGGGACAGGGGCGAAAAACTGTTTTTT	CASSARDRGEKLFF
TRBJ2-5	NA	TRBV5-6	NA	TGTGCCAGCAGCTTGTACAACGGGAAATCAGAGACCCAGTACTTC	CASSLYNGKSETQYF
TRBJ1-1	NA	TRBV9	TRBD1	TGTGCCAGCAGCGTAGGGGATCGGGACAGGGGCAACAAAGCTTTCTTT	CASSVGDRDRGNKAFF
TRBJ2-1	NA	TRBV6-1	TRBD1	TGTGCCAGCAGGTCCGGGACAGGAGTGTACAATGAGCAGTTCTTC	CASRSGTGVYNEQFF
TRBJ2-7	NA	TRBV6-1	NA	TGTGCCAGCAGGGCCGACAGTCTGAGCTCCTACGAGCAGTACTTC	CASRADSLSSYEQYF
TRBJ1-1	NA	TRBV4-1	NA	TGCGCCAGCAGCCAAGAGGAGACAGAGAACACTGAAGCTTTCTTT	CASSQEETENTEAFF
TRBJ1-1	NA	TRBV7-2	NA	TGTGCCAGCAGCTTCGTGAGTTGGACTGAAGCTTTCTTT	CASSFVSWTEAFF
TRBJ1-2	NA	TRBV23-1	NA	TGCGCCAGCAGTCAACCCCCCGGGGAAGTGGGTGGCTACACCTTC	CASSQPPGEVGGYTF
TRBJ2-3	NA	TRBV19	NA	TGTGCCAGTAGTATCGGAGGGTCCACAGATACGCAGTATTTT	CASSIGGSTDTQYF